This TCR beta chain was recovered during a study of tumor-infiltrating lymphocytes in oesophageal squamous cell carcinoma. The CDR3 is made up of 13 amino acids. The germline V gene encodes CDR1 SGHVS and CDR2 FNYEAQ. Deletions cut 7 bases from V and 1 base from J, with 8 bases between. This clonotype was seen more than once but under ten times. Each CDR3 protein is one row after TCRdb ran MiXCR on the PCR reads. The sample gives about 10,000 distinct CDR3 sequences, approximately 59% of which show up once; about 30% is in the top ten. This sequence joins TRBV7-6 and TRBJ2-1, with D maybe TRBD2 (6 bases). This clonotype originated in a male donor with esophageal squamous cell carcinoma. Sequenced: esophageal tumor tissue. Written as DNA, the CDR3 is TGTGCCAGCACGAGCGGGTCCTACAATGAGCAGTTCTTC. Translated, it gives CASTSGSYNEQFF. The variable domain in full, with the rest retrieved from reference TRBV7-6 and TRBJ2-1, is GAGVSQSPRYKVTKRGQDVALRCDPISGHVSLYWYRQALGQGPEFLTYFNYEAQQDKSGLPNDRFSAERPEGSISTLTIQRTEQRDSAMYRCASTSGSYNEQFFGPGTRLTVL.